The rows below give T cell receptor beta chains drawn from one sample of a study of blood T cell repertoires in COVID-19. TCRdb's copy holds only in-frame clones and misses some; the assay was immunoSEQ multiplex PCR. The sample holds approximately 130,000 clones, around 85% seen once. Sequencing was carried out using peripheral blood. The receptor source for this set is a human donor in a cohort sampled during active COVID-19. Both conserved end residues are part of each CDR3. Fields, in order: clone size, V gene, D gene, J gene, CDR3 DNA, CDR3 protein. D genes are given only for firm matches. A row's size may be missing; if present it is once, few, many or a size class.

clone_size: few; v_call: TRBV5-1; d_call: .; j_call: TRBJ1-5; cdr3_nt: TGCGCCAGCAGCTTGGAGGGGAGCAATCAGCCCCAGCATTTT; cdr3_aa: CASSLEGSNQPQHF
clone_size: .; v_call: TRBV11-3; d_call: TRBD2; j_call: TRBJ2-1; cdr3_nt: TGTGCCAGCACCGAGCGGGAGGGGTTTTTGGAGCAGTTCTTC; cdr3_aa: CASTEREGFLEQFF
clone_size: .; v_call: TRBV29-1; d_call: TRBD2; j_call: TRBJ2-2; cdr3_nt: TGCAGCGTGGGGGGGACTATCAACACCGGGGAGCTGTTTTTT; cdr3_aa: CSVGGTINTGELFF
clone_size: .; v_call: TRBV28; d_call: .; j_call: TRBJ2-5; cdr3_nt: TGTGCCAGCAGTTTTAGACAGACCGAAGAGACCCAGTACTTC; cdr3_aa: CASSFRQTEETQYF
clone_size: .; v_call: TRBV4-3; d_call: TRBD2; j_call: TRBJ2-1; cdr3_nt: TGCGCCAGCAGCCAAACGACTAGCGGGACTCAGTTCTTC; cdr3_aa: CASSQTTSGTQFF
clone_size: .; v_call: TRBV25-1; d_call: .; j_call: TRBJ1-6; cdr3_nt: TGTGCCAGCAGTCGGGGTTTTGGGGATTCACCCCTCCACTTT; cdr3_aa: CASSRGFGDSPLHF
clone_size: once; v_call: TRBV29-1; d_call: .; j_call: TRBJ2-1; cdr3_nt: TGCAGCGTTGGCACTCCGGGTCGCAATGAGCAGTTCTTC; cdr3_aa: CSVGTPGRNEQFF
clone_size: few; v_call: TRBV5-1; d_call: .; j_call: TRBJ1-2; cdr3_nt: TGCGCCAGCAGCCTGGAGGGGCAGGGCACATTAGGCTACACCTTC; cdr3_aa: CASSLEGQGTLGYTF
clone_size: .; v_call: TRBV6-2/TRBV6-3; d_call: TRBD2; j_call: TRBJ2-1; cdr3_nt: TGTGCCAGCAGTCAACTAGCGGGGCAGGGGAATGAGCAGTTCTTC; cdr3_aa: CASSQLAGQGNEQFF
clone_size: .; v_call: TRBV6-5; d_call: TRBD1; j_call: TRBJ1-6; cdr3_nt: TGTGCCAGCTCGGACAGGGGGGATTCACCCCTCCACTTT; cdr3_aa: CASSDRGDSPLHF
clone_size: .; v_call: TRBV25-1; d_call: .; j_call: TRBJ1-1; cdr3_nt: TGTGCCAGCAGTGCCAACCCCCAGAGAGGTGCTTTCTTT; cdr3_aa: CASSANPQRGAFF
clone_size: .; v_call: TRBV9; d_call: .; j_call: TRBJ1-1; cdr3_nt: TGTGCCAGCAGCGTAGCGCCGGTTCGGAGCACTGAAGCTTTCTTT; cdr3_aa: CASSVAPVRSTEAFF
clone_size: few; v_call: TRBV6-2/TRBV6-3; d_call: .; j_call: TRBJ1-1; cdr3_nt: TGTGCCAGCAGTTACAGGGGTGAAGCTTTCTTT; cdr3_aa: CASSYRGEAFF
clone_size: .; v_call: TRBV5-4; d_call: TRBD1; j_call: TRBJ1-1; cdr3_nt: TGTGCCAGCAGCTCCCCGGGGTCAGGGGGTAGCCCTGAGGCTTTCTTT; cdr3_aa: CASSSPGSGGSPEAFF
clone_size: .; v_call: TRBV11-3; d_call: .; j_call: TRBJ2-1; cdr3_nt: TGTGCCAGCAGCCCAGGACAGATCTATGAGCAGTTCTTC; cdr3_aa: CASSPGQIYEQFF
clone_size: .; v_call: TRBV19; d_call: TRBD1; j_call: TRBJ2-2; cdr3_nt: TGTGCCAGCCGACAGGGCCCGAACACCGGGGAGCTGTTTTTT; cdr3_aa: CASRQGPNTGELFF
clone_size: .; v_call: TRBV12-5; d_call: .; j_call: TRBJ2-3; cdr3_nt: TGTGCTAGTGGTTTGCCAATACGAGGGCCAGGGGCCACAGATACGCAGTATTTT; cdr3_aa: CASGLPIRGPGATDTQYF
clone_size: .; v_call: TRBV10-3; d_call: .; j_call: TRBJ1-1; cdr3_nt: TGTGCCATCAGTGAGGGGGCCGGGGGCACTGAAGCTTTCTTT; cdr3_aa: CAISEGAGGTEAFF
clone_size: few; v_call: TRBV11-3; d_call: .; j_call: TRBJ2-5; cdr3_nt: TGTGCCAGCAGCTTAGGGTTGACGGGTGGAGCCCAGTACTTC; cdr3_aa: CASSLGLTGGAQYF
clone_size: .; v_call: TRBV11-2; d_call: .; j_call: TRBJ1-1; cdr3_nt: TGTGCCAGCAGCTTTTCTCCGACAGAAACTGAAGCTTTCTTT; cdr3_aa: CASSFSPTETEAFF
clone_size: .; v_call: TRBV9; d_call: .; j_call: TRBJ1-1; cdr3_nt: TGTGCCACTTCTGGGGGCTTGAACACTGAAGCTTTCTTT; cdr3_aa: CATSGGLNTEAFF
clone_size: .; v_call: TRBV5-4; d_call: .; j_call: TRBJ2-7; cdr3_nt: TGTGCCAGCAGCCCGCAGGGGACCCTCGGGGAGCAGTACTTC; cdr3_aa: CASSPQGTLGEQYF
clone_size: .; v_call: TRBV5-1; d_call: TRBD2; j_call: TRBJ2-1; cdr3_nt: TGCGCCAGCAGCTTGGTGCTAGCGGGGCTTCCTTGGGAGCAGTTCTTC; cdr3_aa: CASSLVLAGLPWEQFF